This TCR beta chain was found in a study of Ad26.COV2.S vaccination and SARS-CoV-2 variants. Whole-study context: Dosing was one shot or two shots 56 days apart. Overall study results and limits: Across vaccine and placebo recipients, the breadth of non-spike TCRs was similar. Substantial breadth in spike-specific CD8+ and CD4+ T cell responses was reportedly seen after vaccination. Participants in the vaccine arm had higher spike-specific TCR breadth; placebo recipients had lower.

TCRdb's copy holds only in-frame clones and misses some; the assay was immunoSEQ multiplex PCR. The data hold over 450,000 clones, with roughly 87% observed a single time. Described treatment: about 20 received Ad26.COV2.S at low or high dose, single or two shots; 5 received placebo; per-sample allocation not given. Sample collection was performed on day 63 after the first vaccine or placebo injection. On this clone itself: What it binds is not known.

The sequencing here drew on peripheral blood, taken in a trial of Ad26.COV2.S vaccine versus placebo. The sequence was collected from a person aged 18-60 years who received the Ad26.COV2.S COVID-19 vaccine or a placebo.

CDR3 region: CASRGSQETQYF. The CDR3 bases are TGTGCCAGCAGAGGGTCACAAGAGACCCAGTACTTC. This chain joins TRBV6-5 and TRBJ2-5; no firm D call. Deletions cut 6 bases from V and 2 bases from J, with 7 bases between. The CDR3 totals 12 residues. The germline V gene has CDR1 MNHEY and CDR2 SVGAGI.